This T cell receptor beta chain was documented in a study of cytomegalovirus exposure and HLA in healthy donors. Germline loops: CDR1 SGHAT, CDR2 FQNNGV. With 3 bases removed from V and 2 bases from J, the gap between germline ends came to 13 bases. This CDR3 region has 16 residues. Donors showed nominal health when sampled, although they likely had unrecorded immune exposures. The primer mix had 60 Vbeta and 13 Jbeta primers. TCRdb's copy holds only in-frame clones and misses some; the assay was immunoSEQ multiplex PCR. The data hold roughly 190,000 clones, with under 85% observed a single time. The chain is built from TRBV11-2 and TRBJ2-2, with D hard to call. The TCR was taken from a woman aged 45-65 years in good health and CMV-seropositive. The sequencing sample was made of PBMCs. For the CDR3, the DNA is TGTGCCAGCAGCTTGAGGCAGCTAATTAACACCGGGGAGCTGTTTTTT. It translates to CASSLRQLINTGELFF. Based on the CDR3 plus reference TRBV11-2 and TRBJ2-2, the full variable domain is EAGVAQSPRYKIIEKRQSVAFWCNPISGHATLYWYQQILGQGPKLLIQFQNNGVVDDSQLPKDRFSAERLKGVDSTLKIQPAKLEDSAVYLCASSLRQLINTGELFFGEGSRLTVL.